Presented here are 17 T cell receptor beta chains from one specimen sequenced in a study of shared clonotypes between healthy human individuals. Libraries were prepared by immunoSEQ multiplex PCR; TCRdb keeps only in-frame clonotypes and omits some of them. The sample holds more than 150,000 clones, about 93% seen once. The sample was naive CD4+ T cells sorted from blood. The subset was: CD45RA+ positively selected. All receptors derive from a woman in her 30s in good health.

CDR3 bases: TGTGCCAGCAGCTCGAACAATCAGCCCCAGCATTTT. It yields the protein CASSSNNQPQHF. The gene calls are TRBV7-2 and TRBJ1-5; D unclear. V lost 4 bases to trimming and J lost 3 bases, with 4 bases between them. The CDR3 runs to 12 residues. Per germline, CDR1 SGHTA and CDR2 FQGNSA.

V and J are TRBV19 and TRBJ2-1; the match to TRBD2 covers 9 bases. Germline CDR1 LNHDA, CDR2 SQIVND (reference sequence). The CDR3 has 13 residues. Losses at the gene ends were 7 bases for V and 8 bases for J; bases not matched to a gene: 6. CDR3 nucleotides: TGTGCCAGTAAGCGCGGGAGGGCCCATGAGCAGTTCTTC. This encodes CASKRGRAHEQFF. The full variable domain, its missing parts supplied by reference TRBV19 and TRBJ2-1, is DGGITQSPKYLFRKEGQNVTLSCEQNLNHDAMYWYRQDPGQGLRLIYYSQIVNDFQKGDIAEGYSVSREKKESFPLTVTSAQKNPTAFYLCASKRGRAHEQFFGPGTRLTVL.

The table lists this clone with a few counts. This chain joins TRBV20-1 and TRBJ2-7; D is uncertain. CDR1 and CDR2 (germline): DFQATT, SNEGSKA (reference sequence). The CDR3 runs to 11 residues. Trimming shortened V by 3 bases and J by 2 bases, and 5 bases separated the two germline ends. CDR3 bases: TGCAGTGCTAGGCGTGCCTACGAGCAGTACTTC. This gives the protein CSARRAYEQYF.

The genes are TRBV7-2 and TRBJ2-7, with 8 bases identical to TRBD2. The junction had 5 bases not matched to a gene; V was cut back by 4 bases and J by 0 bases. Germline CDR1 SGHTA, CDR2 FQGNSA. The CDR3 extends over 15 amino acids. The CDR3 is CASSSRRGDSYEQYF. Written as DNA, the CDR3 is TGTGCCAGCAGCTCCCGGCGGGGGGACTCCTACGAGCAGTACTTC.

The gene calls are TRBV6-5 and TRBJ2-7; 7 bases are a match to TRBD2. Germline trimming cut 5 bases from V and 1 base from J; bases unmatched to any gene: 8. Germline assignment: CDR1 MNHEY and CDR2 SVGAGI. The CDR3 is made up of 15 amino acids. The CDR3 region is CASSPRLAGSYEQYF. In DNA form, the CDR3 reads TGTGCCAGCAGTCCAAGACTAGCAGGATCCTACGAGCAGTACTTC.

The chain carries TRBV27 and TRBJ2-1; D gene unclear. The germline V and J ends were trimmed by 0 bases and 3 bases, with 3 bases remaining between them. The CDR3 sequence is 13 residues long. Germline V gene sequence: CDR1 MNHEY, CDR2 SMNVEV (reference sequence). CDR3 sequence (DNA): TGTGCCAGCAGTTTATCGGTCTACAATGAGCAGTTCTTC. Translation: CASSLSVYNEQFF.

V usage is TRBV15 and J usage is TRBJ1-5, with 8 bases identical to TRBD1. This CDR3 comprises 13 residues. Germline V lookup: CDR1 LNHNV, CDR2 YYDKDF (reference sequence). After removal of 5 bases from V and 6 bases from J, the junction contained 3 bases not matched to a gene. The CDR3 spells CATSVQGAQPQHF. The DNA of the CDR3 is TGTGCCACCAGCGTCCAGGGGGCTCAGCCCCAGCATTTT.

The genes are TRBV28 and TRBJ1-5; D remains unclear. Trimming stripped 1 base from V and 0 bases from J, with 7 bases between. The CDR3 runs to 15 residues. Germline assignment: CDR1 MDHEN and CDR2 SYDVKM. The CDR3 reads CASSLYQVSNQPQHF. CDR3 in DNA: TGTGCCAGCAGTTTATACCAAGTTAGCAATCAGCCCCAGCATTTT.

The chain links TRBV28 to TRBJ1-5; D possibly corresponds to TRBD1 (6 bases). The germline V and J ends were trimmed by 5 bases and 10 bases, with 18 bases remaining between them. The CDR3 extends over 14 amino acids. CDR1 is MDHEN and CDR2 is SYDVKM in the germline V gene. The CDR3 DNA is TGTGCCAGCAGTCCCCAGGGGAGGGGAGGCCCCCAGCATTTT. This codes for CASSPQGRGGPQHF. The full variable domain, with the rest looked up from reference TRBV28 and TRBJ1-5, is DVKVTQSSRYLVKRTGEKVFLECVQDMDHENMFWYRQDPGLGLRLIYFSYDVKMKEKGDIPEGYSVSREKKERFSLILESASTNQTSMYLCASSPQGRGGPQHFGDGTRLSIL.

A single count supports this clone. The gene calls are TRBV6-1 and TRBJ2-7; tentative D call: TRBD1 (6 bases). V was cut by 8 bases and J by 2 bases, with 10 bases left in between. Germline assignment: CDR1 MNHNS and CDR2 SASEGT. This CDR3 region has 12 residues. CDR3 bases: TGTGCCAGCGCCGGACAGACCTACGAGCAGTACTTC. This encodes CASAGQTYEQYF.

This chain joins TRBV7-9 and TRBJ2-5; 15 bases fit TRBD2. V trimming: 6 bases; J trimming: 4 bases; junction bases outside the gene matches: 9. The germline V gene has CDR1 SEHNR and CDR2 FQNEAQ (reference sequence). The CDR3 is made up of 17 amino acids. CDR3 DNA sequence: TGTGCCAGCAGAAGAGGACTAGCGGGAGGGCCGGGAGAGACCCAGTACTTC. This gives the protein CASRRGLAGGPGETQYF.

The V call is TRBV9, the J call TRBJ2-3, with D perhaps matching TRBD2 (5 bases). Per germline, CDR1 SGDLS and CDR2 YYNGEE. CDR3 length equals 14 residues. V was clipped by 0 bases and J by 6 bases, with 11 bases between them. The CDR3 region has the DNA TGTGCCAGCAGCGTAGCTACTAGTTGGGATACGCAGTATTTT. Protein sequence: CASSVATSWDTQYF.

In this sample, this clone turned up once. CDR3 loop: CASRTGTSLYEQYF. DNA of the CDR3: TGTGCCAGCAGAACCGGGACATCGCTCTACGAGCAGTACTTC. This chain links TRBV6-6 with TRBJ2-7, with a possible D match to TRBD1 (6 bases). V was pared by 6 bases and J by 3 bases, with 15 bases between. The CDR3 covers 14 residues. Germline V gives CDR1 MNHNY, CDR2 SVGAGI (reference sequence).

This clone was recorded once. This rearrangement joins TRBV29-1 to TRBJ1-3; D not resolved. The V end was cut by 4 bases, the J end by 0 bases, with 7 bases between. Germline CDR1 is SQVTM and CDR2 is ANQGSEA. The CDR3 length is 13 residues. The CDR3 region has the DNA TGCAGCGTTGTAGCCTTCTCTGGAAACACCATATATTTT. This sequence encodes CSVVAFSGNTIYF. Full variable domain (remainder filled in from reference TRBV29-1 and TRBJ1-3): SAVISQKPSRDICQRGTSLTIQCQVDSQVTMMFWYRQQPGQSLTLIATANQGSEATYESGFVIDKFPISRPNLTFSTLTVSNMSPEDSSIYLCSVVAFSGNTIYFGEGSWLTVV.

This clone showed up just once. This chain links TRBV6-6 with TRBJ2-7, with no clear D. The CDR3 runs 13 residues. Germline lookup yields CDR1 MNHNY and CDR2 SVGAGI (reference sequence). Deletions cut 2 bases from V and 0 bases from J, with 5 bases between. Written as DNA, the CDR3 is TGTGCCAGCAGTTACGGGTACTCCTACGAGCAGTACTTC. This codes for CASSYGYSYEQYF.

Notes on this clone: One end of the junction is discordant with germline, which a read error may explain. The rearrangement uses TRBV10-2 and TRBJ2-1; D is possibly TRBD1 (6 bases). The CDR3 has 10 amino acids. The germline V gene encodes CDR1 WSHSY and CDR2 SAAADI. The CDR3 protein is CASSGDTLLF. The CDR3 nucleotides read TGCGCCAGCAGCGGGGACACCCTCCTCTTC.

V is TRBV15 and J is TRBJ2-3; D remains unclear. There are 14 residues in the CDR3. The germline V and J ends were trimmed by 3 bases and 3 bases, with 10 bases remaining between them. CDR1 is LNHNV, CDR2 YYDKDF, per germline (reference sequence). In DNA form, the CDR3 reads TGTGCCACCAGCAGCCTACGACAAACAGATACGCAGTATTTT. It is translated as CATSSLRQTDTQYF.